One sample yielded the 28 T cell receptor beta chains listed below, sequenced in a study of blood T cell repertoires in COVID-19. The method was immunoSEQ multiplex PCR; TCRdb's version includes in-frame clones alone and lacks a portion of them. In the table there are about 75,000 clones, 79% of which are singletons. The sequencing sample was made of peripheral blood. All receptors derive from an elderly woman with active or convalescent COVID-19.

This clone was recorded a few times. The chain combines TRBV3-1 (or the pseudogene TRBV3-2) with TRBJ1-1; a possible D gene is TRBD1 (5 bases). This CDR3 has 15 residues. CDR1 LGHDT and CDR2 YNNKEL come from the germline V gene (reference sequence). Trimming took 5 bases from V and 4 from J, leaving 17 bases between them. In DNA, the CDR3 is TGTGCCAGCAGCAGACCAGGGATAATACTCACTGAAGCTTTCTTT. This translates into CASSRPGIILTEAFF.

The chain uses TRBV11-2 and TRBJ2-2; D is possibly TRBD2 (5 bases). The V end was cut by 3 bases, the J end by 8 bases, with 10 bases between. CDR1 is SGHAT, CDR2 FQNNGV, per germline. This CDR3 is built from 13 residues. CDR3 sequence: CASSFPGKGELFF. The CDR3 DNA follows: TGTGCCAGCAGCTTCCCGGGGAAGGGGGAGCTGTTTTTT.

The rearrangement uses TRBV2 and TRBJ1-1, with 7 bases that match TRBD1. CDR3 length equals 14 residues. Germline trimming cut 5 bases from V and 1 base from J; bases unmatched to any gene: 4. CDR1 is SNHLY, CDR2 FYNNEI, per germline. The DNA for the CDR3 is TGTGCCAGCAGTACACGGGACAGGAACACTGAAGCTTTCTTT. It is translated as CASSTRDRNTEAFF.

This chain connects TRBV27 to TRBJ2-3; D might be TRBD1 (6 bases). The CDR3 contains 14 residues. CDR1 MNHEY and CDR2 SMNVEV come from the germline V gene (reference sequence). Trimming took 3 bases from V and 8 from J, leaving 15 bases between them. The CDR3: CASSLDSPLVTQYF. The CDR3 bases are TGTGCCAGCAGTTTGGACAGCCCGTTGGTTACGCAGTATTTT.

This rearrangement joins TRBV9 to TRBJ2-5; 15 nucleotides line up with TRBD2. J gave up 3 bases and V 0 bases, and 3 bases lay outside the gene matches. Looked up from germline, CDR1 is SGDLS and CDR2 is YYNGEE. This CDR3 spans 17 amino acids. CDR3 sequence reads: CASSVGTSGRGKETQYF. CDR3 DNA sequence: TGTGCCAGCAGCGTAGGGACTAGCGGGAGGGGGAAAGAGACCCAGTACTTC.

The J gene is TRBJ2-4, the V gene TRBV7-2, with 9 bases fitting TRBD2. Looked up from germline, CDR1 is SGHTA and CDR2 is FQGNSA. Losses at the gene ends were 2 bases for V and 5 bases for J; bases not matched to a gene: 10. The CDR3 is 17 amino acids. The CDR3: CASSLSVGTSFQNIQYF. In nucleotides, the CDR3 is TGTGCCAGCAGCTTATCAGTGGGGACTAGCTTCCAAAACATTCAGTACTTC.

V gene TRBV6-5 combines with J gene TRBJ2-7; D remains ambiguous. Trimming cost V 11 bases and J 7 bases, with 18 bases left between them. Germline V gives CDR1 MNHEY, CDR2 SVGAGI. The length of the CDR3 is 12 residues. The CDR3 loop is CAGQAPVGEQYF. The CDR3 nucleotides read TGTGCCGGGCAGGCCCCGGTAGGTGAGCAGTACTTC.

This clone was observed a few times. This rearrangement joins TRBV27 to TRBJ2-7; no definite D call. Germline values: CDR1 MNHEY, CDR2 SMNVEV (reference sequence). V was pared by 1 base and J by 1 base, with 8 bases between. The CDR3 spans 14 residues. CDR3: CASSLFGASYEQYF. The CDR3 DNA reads TGTGCCAGCAGTTTATTCGGAGCGTCCTACGAGCAGTACTTC.

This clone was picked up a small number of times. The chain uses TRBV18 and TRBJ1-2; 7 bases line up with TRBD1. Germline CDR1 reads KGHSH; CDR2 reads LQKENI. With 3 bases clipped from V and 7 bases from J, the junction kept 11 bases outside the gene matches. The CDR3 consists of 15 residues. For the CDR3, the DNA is TGTGCCAGCTCACCTCCGGGACAGCCATGGGGTGGCTACACCTTC. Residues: CASSPPGQPWGGYTF.

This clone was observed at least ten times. This CDR3 reads CASSIDRDEQFF. The CDR3 DNA reads TGTGCCAGTAGTATTGATCGCGATGAGCAGTTCTTC. This chain joins TRBV19 and TRBJ2-1; D gene uncertain. Trimming left V 3 bases short and J 8 bases short, with 8 bases between. The CDR3 totals 12 residues. Germline V gene sequence: CDR1 LNHDA, CDR2 SQIVND (reference sequence).

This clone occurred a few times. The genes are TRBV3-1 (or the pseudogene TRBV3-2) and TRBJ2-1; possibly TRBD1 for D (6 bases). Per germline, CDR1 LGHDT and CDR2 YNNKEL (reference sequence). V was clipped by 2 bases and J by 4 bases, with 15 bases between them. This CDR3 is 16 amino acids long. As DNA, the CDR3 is TGTGCCAGCAGCCAAAGGATGGCTAGGGGGTACAATGAGCAGTTCTTC. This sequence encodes CASSQRMARGYNEQFF.

The CDR3 here is CASSQAYRDPNSYEQYF. The CDR3 bases are TGCGCCAGCAGCCAAGCATACAGGGATCCCAACTCCTACGAGCAGTACTTC. The gene calls are TRBV4-3 and TRBJ2-7; D is perhaps TRBD1 (6 bases). The germline V gene encodes CDR1 LGHNA and CDR2 YSLEER. V lost 1 base, J lost 0 bases, and 16 bases lay in between. The CDR3 loop spans 17 amino acids.

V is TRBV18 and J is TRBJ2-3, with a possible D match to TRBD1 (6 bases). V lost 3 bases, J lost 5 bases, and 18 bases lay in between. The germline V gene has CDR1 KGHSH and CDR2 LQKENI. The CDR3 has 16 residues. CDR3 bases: TGTGCCAGCTCACCCAGCTTTGGGGGCGGCTTAGATACGCAGTATTTT. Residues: CASSPSFGGGLDTQYF.

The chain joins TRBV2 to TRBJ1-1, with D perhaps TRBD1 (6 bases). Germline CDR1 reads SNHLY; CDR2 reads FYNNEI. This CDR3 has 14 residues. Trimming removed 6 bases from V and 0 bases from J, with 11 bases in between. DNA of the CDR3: TGTGCCAGCAGGGTAGGACAGATGAACACTGAAGCTTTCTTT. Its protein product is CASRVGQMNTEAFF. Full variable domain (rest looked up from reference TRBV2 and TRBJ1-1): EPEVTQTPSHQVTQMGQEVILRCVPISNHLYFYWYRQILGQKVEFLVSFYNNEISEKSEIFDDQFSVERPDGSNFTLKIRSTKLEDSAMYFCASRVGQMNTEAFFGQGTRLTVV.

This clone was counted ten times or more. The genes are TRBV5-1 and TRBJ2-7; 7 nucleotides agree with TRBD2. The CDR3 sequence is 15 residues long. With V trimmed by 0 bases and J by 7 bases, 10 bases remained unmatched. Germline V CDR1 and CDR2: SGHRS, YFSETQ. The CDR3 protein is CASSLVVGGAGEQYF. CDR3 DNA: TGCGCCAGCAGCTTGGTTGTGGGAGGGGCGGGGGAGCAGTACTTC. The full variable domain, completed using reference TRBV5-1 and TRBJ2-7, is KAGVTQTPRYLIKTRGQQVTLSCSPISGHRSVSWYQQTPGQGLQFLFEYFSETQRNKGNFPGRFSGRQFSNSRSEMNVSTLELGDSALYLCASSLVVGGAGEQYFGPGTRLTVT.

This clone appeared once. The CDR3 bases are TGTGCCACCAGCAGAGACGGCAGCCGGGGTGGGGAGCTGTTTTTT. It translates to CATSRDGSRGGELFF. This chain uses TRBV15 with TRBJ2-2, with a weak D call TRBD2 (5 bases). Trimming left V 0 bases short and J 8 bases short, with 13 bases between. Germline assignment: CDR1 LNHNV and CDR2 YYDKDF (reference sequence). The CDR3 extends over 15 amino acids. The full variable domain, rest sourced from reference TRBV15 and TRBJ2-2, is DAMVIQNPRYQVTQFGKPVTLSCSQTLNHNVMYWYQQKSSQAPKLLFHYYDKDFNNEADTPDNFQSRRPNTSFCFLDIRSPGLGDTAMYLCATSRDGSRGGELFFGEGSRLTVL.

As DNA, the CDR3 is TGTGCCAGCAGCGCCCCAACTAGCGAGGGTGAGACCCAGTACTTC. It encodes CASSAPTSEGETQYF. V and J are TRBV2 and TRBJ2-5, with 7 bases aligning to TRBD2. Germline V gene sequence: CDR1 SNHLY, CDR2 FYNNEI. V trimming: 6 bases; J trimming: 5 bases; junction bases outside the gene matches: 12. The CDR3 covers 15 residues.

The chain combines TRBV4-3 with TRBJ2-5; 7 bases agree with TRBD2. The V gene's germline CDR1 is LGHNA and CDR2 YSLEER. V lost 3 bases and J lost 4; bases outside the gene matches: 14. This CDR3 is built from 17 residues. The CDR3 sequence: CASSHPGGSGDRETQYF. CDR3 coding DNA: TGCGCCAGCAGCCACCCTGGAGGGAGCGGGGACCGAGAGACCCAGTACTTC.

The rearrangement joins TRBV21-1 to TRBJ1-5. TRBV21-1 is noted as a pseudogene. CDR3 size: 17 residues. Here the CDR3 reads CASTSRGGGERGQPQHF. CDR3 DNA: TGTGCCAGCACCTCCCGCGGGGGGGGCGAACGTGGTCAGCCCCAGCATTTT.

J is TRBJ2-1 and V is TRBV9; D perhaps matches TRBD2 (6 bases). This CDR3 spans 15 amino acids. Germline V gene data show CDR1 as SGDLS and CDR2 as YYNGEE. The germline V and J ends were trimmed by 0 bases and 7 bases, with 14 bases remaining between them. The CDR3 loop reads CASSVESGAGNEQFF. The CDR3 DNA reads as TGTGCCAGCAGCGTAGAGAGCGGTGCGGGGAATGAGCAGTTCTTC.

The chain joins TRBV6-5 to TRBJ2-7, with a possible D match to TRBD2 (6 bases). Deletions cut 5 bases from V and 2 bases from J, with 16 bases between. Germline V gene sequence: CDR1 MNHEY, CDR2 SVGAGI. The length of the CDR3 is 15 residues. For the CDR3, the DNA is TGTGCCAGCAGTCTCTACCCGGGAGAGACCTACGAGCAGTACTTC. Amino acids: CASSLYPGETYEQYF.

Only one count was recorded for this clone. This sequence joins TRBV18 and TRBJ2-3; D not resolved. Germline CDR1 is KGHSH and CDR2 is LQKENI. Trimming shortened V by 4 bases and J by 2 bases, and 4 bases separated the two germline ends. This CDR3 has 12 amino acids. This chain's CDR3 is CASSLLTDTQYF. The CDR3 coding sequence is TGTGCCAGCTCACTACTCACAGATACGCAGTATTTT. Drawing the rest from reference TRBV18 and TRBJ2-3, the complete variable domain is NAGVMQNPRHLVRRRGQEARLRCSPMKGHSHVYWYRQLPEEGLKFMVYLQKENIIDESGMPKERFSAEFPKEGPSILRIQQVVRGDSAAYFCASSLLTDTQYFGPGTRLTVL.

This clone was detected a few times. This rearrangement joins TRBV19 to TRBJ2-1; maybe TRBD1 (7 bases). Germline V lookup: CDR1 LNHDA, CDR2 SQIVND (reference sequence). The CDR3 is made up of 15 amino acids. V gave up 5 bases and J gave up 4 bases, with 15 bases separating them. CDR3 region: CASSFGAGGYNEQFF. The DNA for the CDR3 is TGTGCCAGTAGTTTTGGCGCAGGGGGGTACAATGAGCAGTTCTTC.

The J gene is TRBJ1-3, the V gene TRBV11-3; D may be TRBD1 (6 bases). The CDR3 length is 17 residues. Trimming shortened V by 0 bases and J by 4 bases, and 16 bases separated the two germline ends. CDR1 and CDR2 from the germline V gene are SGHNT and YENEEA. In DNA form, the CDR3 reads TGTGCCAGCAGCTTAGACCCCGCAGGGGTATACGGAAACACCATATATTTT. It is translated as CASSLDPAGVYGNTIYF.

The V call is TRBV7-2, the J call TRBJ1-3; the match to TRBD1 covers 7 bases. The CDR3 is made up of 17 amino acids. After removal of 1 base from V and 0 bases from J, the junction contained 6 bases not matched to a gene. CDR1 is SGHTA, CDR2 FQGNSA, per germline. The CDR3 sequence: CASSLVRDSYSGNTIYF. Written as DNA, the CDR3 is TGTGCCAGCAGCTTAGTCAGGGACAGTTACTCTGGAAACACCATATATTTT.

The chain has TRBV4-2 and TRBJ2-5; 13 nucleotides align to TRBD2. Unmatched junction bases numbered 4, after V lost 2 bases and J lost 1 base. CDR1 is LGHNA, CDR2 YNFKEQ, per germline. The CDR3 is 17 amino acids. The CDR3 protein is CASSQRLAGGVQETQYF. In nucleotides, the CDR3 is TGTGCCAGCAGCCAAAGACTAGCGGGAGGTGTCCAAGAGACCCAGTACTTC.

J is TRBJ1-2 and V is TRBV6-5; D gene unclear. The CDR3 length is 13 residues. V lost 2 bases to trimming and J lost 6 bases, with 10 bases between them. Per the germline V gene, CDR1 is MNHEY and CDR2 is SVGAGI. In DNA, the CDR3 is TGTGCCAGCAGTTACGTTGCGGGAGATGGCTACACCTTC. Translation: CASSYVAGDGYTF.

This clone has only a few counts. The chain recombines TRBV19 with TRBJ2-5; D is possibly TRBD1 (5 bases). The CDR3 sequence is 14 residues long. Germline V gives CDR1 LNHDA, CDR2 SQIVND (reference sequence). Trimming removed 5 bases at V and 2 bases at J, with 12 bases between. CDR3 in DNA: TGTGCCAGTAGTCCCCACAGGCGACAAGAGACCCAGTACTTC. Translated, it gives CASSPHRRQETQYF.